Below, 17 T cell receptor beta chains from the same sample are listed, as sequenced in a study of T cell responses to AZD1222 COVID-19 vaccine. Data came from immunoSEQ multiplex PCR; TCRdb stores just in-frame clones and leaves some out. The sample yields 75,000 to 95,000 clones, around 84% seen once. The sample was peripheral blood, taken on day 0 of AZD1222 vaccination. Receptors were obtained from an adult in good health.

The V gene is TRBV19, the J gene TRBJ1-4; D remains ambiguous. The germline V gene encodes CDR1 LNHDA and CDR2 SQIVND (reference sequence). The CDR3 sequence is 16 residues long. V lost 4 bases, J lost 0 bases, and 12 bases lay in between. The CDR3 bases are TGTGCCAGTAGTACCCCCGGTCGACCAACTAATGAAAAACTGTTTTTT. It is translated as CASSTPGRPTNEKLFF.

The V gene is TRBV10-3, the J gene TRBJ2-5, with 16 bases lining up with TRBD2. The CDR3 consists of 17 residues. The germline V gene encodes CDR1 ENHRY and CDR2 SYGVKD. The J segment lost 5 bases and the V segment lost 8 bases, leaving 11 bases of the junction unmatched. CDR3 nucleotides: TGTGCCATCGGTGGGACTAGCGGGGGGGGTAGCGTGGAGACCCAGTACTTC. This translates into CAIGGTSGGGSVETQYF.

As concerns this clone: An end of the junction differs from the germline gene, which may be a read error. CDR3 nucleotide sequence: TGTGCTAGCAGCGCTAGGGTCCCCTTAGCGGGAGAGACCCAGTACTTC. This codes for CASSARVPLAGETQYF. J is TRBJ2-5 and V is TRBV7-7, with 7 bases identical to TRBD2. In germline, CDR1 is SSHAT, CDR2 FNYEAQ (reference sequence). CDR3 length: 16 amino acids. Full variable domain (rest looked up from reference TRBV7-7 and TRBJ2-5): GAGVSQSPRYKVTKRGQDVTLRCDPISSHATLYWYQQALGQGPEFLTYFNYEAQPDKSGLPSDRFSAERPEGSISTLTIQRTEQRDSAMYRCASSARVPLAGETQYFGPGTRLLVL.

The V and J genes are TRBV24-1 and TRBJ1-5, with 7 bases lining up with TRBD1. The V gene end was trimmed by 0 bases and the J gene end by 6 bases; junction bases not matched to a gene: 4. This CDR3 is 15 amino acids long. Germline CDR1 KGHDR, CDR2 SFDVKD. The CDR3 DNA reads TGTGCCACCAGTGATTTGGGGCAGGGGGTTCAGCCCCAGCATTTT. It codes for CATSDLGQGVQPQHF.

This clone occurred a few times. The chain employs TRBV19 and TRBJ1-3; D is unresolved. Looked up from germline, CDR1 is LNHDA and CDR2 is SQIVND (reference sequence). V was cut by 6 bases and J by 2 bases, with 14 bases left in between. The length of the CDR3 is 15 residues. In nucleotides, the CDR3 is TGTGCCAGTAGCCGTAGCGGTGGGACTGGAAACACCATATATTTT. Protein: CASSRSGGTGNTIYF.

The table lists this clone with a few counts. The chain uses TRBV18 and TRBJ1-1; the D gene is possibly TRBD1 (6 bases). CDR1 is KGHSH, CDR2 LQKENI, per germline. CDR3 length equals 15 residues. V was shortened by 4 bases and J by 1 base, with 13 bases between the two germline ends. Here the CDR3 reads CASSLGNRENTEAFF. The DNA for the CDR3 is TGTGCCAGCTCACTGGGGAACAGGGAGAACACTGAAGCTTTCTTT.

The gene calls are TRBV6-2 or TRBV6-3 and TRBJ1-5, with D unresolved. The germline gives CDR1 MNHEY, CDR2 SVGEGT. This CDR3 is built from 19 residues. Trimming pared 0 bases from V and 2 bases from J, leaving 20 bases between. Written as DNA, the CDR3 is TGTGCCAGCAGTTACTCGAGTAGTCAAGGGTCTCTTGGCAATCAGCCCCAGCATTTT. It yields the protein CASSYSSSQGSLGNQPQHF.

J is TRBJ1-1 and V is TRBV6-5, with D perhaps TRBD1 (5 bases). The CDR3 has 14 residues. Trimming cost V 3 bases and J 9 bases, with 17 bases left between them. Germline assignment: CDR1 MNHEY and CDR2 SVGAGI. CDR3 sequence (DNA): TGTGCCAGCAGTTATCTCGAAGACAGAAACCAAGCTTTCTTT. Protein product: CASSYLEDRNQAFF.

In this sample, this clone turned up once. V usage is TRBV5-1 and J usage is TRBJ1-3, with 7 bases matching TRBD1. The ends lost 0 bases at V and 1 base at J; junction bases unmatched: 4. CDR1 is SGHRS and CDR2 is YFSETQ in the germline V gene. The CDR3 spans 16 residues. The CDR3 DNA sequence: TGCGCCAGCAGCTTGGGGCAGGGGGTTTCTGGAAACACCATATATTTT. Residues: CASSLGQGVSGNTIYF.

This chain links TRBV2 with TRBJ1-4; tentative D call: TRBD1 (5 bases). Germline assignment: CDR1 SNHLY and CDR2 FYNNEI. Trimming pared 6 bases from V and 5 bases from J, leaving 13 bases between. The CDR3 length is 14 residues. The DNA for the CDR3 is TGTGCCAGCAGGCGCGACAGTCTAAATGAAAAACTGTTTTTT. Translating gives CASRRDSLNEKLFF.

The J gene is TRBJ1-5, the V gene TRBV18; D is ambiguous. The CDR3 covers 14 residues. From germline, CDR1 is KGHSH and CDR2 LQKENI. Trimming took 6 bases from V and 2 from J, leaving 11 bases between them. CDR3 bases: TGTGCCAGCTCTCGCGACGGAGGCAATCAGCCCCAGCATTTT. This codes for CASSRDGGNQPQHF.

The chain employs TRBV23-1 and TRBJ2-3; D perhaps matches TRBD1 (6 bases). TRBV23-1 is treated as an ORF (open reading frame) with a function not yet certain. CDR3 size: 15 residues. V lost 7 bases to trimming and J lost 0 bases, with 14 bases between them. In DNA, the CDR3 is TGCGCCAGCAAACAGGGATGGCCTAGCACAGATACGCAGTATTTT. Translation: CASKQGWPSTDTQYF.

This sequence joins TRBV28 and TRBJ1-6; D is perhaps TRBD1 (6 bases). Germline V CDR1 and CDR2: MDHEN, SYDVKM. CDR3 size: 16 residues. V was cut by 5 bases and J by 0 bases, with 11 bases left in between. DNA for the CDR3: TGTGCCAGCAGTCCTTGGACAGTCTCCTATAATTCACCCCTCCACTTT. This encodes CASSPWTVSYNSPLHF.

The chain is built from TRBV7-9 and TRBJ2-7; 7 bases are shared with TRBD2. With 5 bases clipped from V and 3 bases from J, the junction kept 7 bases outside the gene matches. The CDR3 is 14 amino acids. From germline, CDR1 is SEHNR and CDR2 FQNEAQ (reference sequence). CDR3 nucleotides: TGTGCCAGCAGCCACAGCGGGGAGAACTACGAGCAGTACTTC. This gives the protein CASSHSGENYEQYF.

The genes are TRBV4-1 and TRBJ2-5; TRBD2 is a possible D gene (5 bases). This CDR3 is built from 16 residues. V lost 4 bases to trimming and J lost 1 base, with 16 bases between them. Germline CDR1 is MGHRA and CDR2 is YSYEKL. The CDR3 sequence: CASSRAGSESQETQYF. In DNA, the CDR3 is TGCGCCAGCAGCCGGGCCGGTAGCGAATCCCAAGAGACCCAGTACTTC.

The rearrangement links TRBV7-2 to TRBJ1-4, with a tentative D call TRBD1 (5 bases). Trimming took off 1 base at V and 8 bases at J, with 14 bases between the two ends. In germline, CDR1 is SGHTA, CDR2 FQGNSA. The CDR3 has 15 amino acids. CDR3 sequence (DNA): TGTGCCAGCAGCTTAGATCCCGGCGGGGGGGAAAAACTGTTTTTT. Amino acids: CASSLDPGGGEKLFF.

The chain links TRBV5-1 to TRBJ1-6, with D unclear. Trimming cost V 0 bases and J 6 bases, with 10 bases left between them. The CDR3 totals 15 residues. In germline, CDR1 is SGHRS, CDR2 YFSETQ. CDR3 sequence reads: CASSLDYAGNSPLHF. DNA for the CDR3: TGCGCCAGCAGCTTGGACTACGCAGGTAATTCACCCCTCCACTTT.